One sample yielded the 17 T cell receptor beta chains listed below, sequenced in a study of blood T cells in healthy people across ages. Next came a second PCR, run for 7 to 11 cycles, which used a sample-barcoded 5' primer along with a J-beta primer mix. MiXCR was run by TCRdb on the 5' RACE reads, yielding one entry per CDR3 protein. The top ten hold about a fifth of the sample, which has around 970,000 distinct CDR3 sequences, about 51% seen once. Sequencing input: blood. Receptor source: a woman aged 55-70 years in good health.

This clonotype turned up a few times. Here the CDR3 DNA reads TGTGCCAGCAGTTATTCTGGGGGCTCGCCCCCAGCTGAAGCTTTCTTT. Amino acid sequence: CASSYSGGSPPAEAFF. The chain couples TRBV6-6 to TRBJ1-1, with a tentative D call TRBD1 (6 bases). From germline, CDR1 is MNHNY and CDR2 SVGAGI (reference sequence). Trimming left V 3 bases short and J 6 bases short, with 20 bases between. The CDR3 is made up of 16 amino acids.

The rearrangement uses TRBV29-1 and TRBJ1-1; D is unresolved. Germline values: CDR1 SQVTM, CDR2 ANQGSEA. The CDR3 has 14 residues. The germline V and J ends were trimmed by 2 bases and 1 base, with 11 bases remaining between them. The CDR3 sequence is CSVERRATNTEAFF. Here the CDR3 DNA reads TGCAGCGTTGAACGTAGGGCCACGAACACTGAAGCTTTCTTT.

This rearrangement joins TRBV7-9 to TRBJ2-1; D gene ambiguous. The CDR3 totals 14 residues. Germline assignment: CDR1 SEHNR and CDR2 FQNEAQ (reference sequence). The V end lost 5 bases, the J end lost 2 bases, and 10 bases lay between the germline ends. Here the CDR3 DNA reads TGTGCCAGCAGCCCAGCAGGAACCTACAATGAGCAGTTCTTC. Encoded protein: CASSPAGTYNEQFF.

This chain joins TRBV24-1 and TRBJ1-1; tentatively, D is TRBD1 (5 bases). Looked up from germline, CDR1 is KGHDR and CDR2 is SFDVKD. The CDR3 extends over 14 amino acids. The V gene lost 5 bases and the J gene lost 8 bases, with 17 bases spanning the gap. CDR3 in amino acids: CATSGSGAREEAFF. DNA for the CDR3: TGTGCCACCAGTGGCAGTGGGGCGAGGGAGGAAGCTTTCTTT.

The count of this clonotype is one. The chain links TRBV20-1 to TRBJ2-7, with D hard to call. The ends were cut back, 1 base at V and 1 base at J, with 23 bases in the middle. CDR1 and CDR2 (germline): DFQATT, SNEGSKA (reference sequence). This CDR3 is 18 amino acids long. The CDR3 DNA sequence: TGCAGTGCTAGAGGAGCGCGCCAAGACCCCCTCGTGTCCTACGAGCAGTACTTC. It specifies CSARGARQDPLVSYEQYF.

This clonotype was observed many times. The V call is TRBV16, the J call TRBJ1-2, with D unclear. Between the trimmed V and J ends, which lost 2 bases and 4 bases, there was a span of 5 bases. The germline V gene has CDR1 KGHSY and CDR2 FQNENV. CDR3 length: 12 amino acids. DNA of the CDR3: TGTGCCAGCAGCCAAGGGGTCTATGGCTACACCTTC. Translated, it gives CASSQGVYGYTF.

The sample holds a few counts of this clonotype. The rearrangement uses TRBV4-1 and TRBJ2-5; D is possibly TRBD2 (6 bases). The J call is in doubt because the DNA end fits TRBJ2-7 better. The CDR3 extends over 15 amino acids. The germline gives CDR1 MGHRA, CDR2 YSYEKL. The CDR3 protein is CASRRQDSGAYEQYF. CDR3 coding DNA: TGCGCCAGCAGACGCCAGGATAGCGGAGCCTACGAGCAGTACTTC.

This clonotype was counted only a few times. The V gene is TRBV6-5, the J gene TRBJ2-5; no reliable D call. The CDR3 covers 19 residues. Per germline, CDR1 MNHEY and CDR2 SVGAGI. Trimming removed 0 bases at V and 3 bases at J, with 23 bases between. CDR3 region: CASSYSTPIGQRLKETQYF. The CDR3 bases are TGTGCCAGCAGTTACTCGACCCCCATAGGGCAGCGACTCAAAGAGACCCAGTACTTC.

The J gene is TRBJ1-3, the V gene TRBV7-9, with 8 positions matching TRBD1. The trim removed 1 base at V and 0 bases at J, leaving 5 bases unmatched. Germline CDR1 SEHNR, CDR2 FQNEAQ (reference sequence). The CDR3 is 17 residues long. DNA of the CDR3: TGTGCCAGCAGCTTAGGGGACAGGAGACTCTCTGGAAACACCATATATTTT. Translating it yields CASSLGDRRLSGNTIYF.

This clonotype was counted between two and nine times. V usage is TRBV15 and J usage is TRBJ1-4; 9 nucleotides align to TRBD1. This CDR3 spans 14 amino acids. V lost 7 bases to trimming and J lost 5 bases; unmatched junction nucleotides: 5. In germline, CDR1 is LNHNV, CDR2 YYDKDF (reference sequence). The CDR3 DNA follows: TGTGCCACCAACCGGGACAGGGCGAATGAAAAACTGTTTTTT. It specifies CATNRDRANEKLFF.

This clonotype turned up a few times. The chain is built from TRBV4-3 and TRBJ2-5, with a weak D call TRBD2 (6 bases). V lost 3 bases and J 3 bases, leaving 8 bases between the germline ends. Per germline, CDR1 LGHNA and CDR2 YSLEER. CDR3 length: 13 residues. This chain's CDR3 is CASSQAGKETQYF. In nucleotides, the CDR3 is TGCGCCAGCAGCCAGGCGGGGAAAGAGACCCAGTACTTC.

The table lists this clonotype with a few counts. The gene calls are TRBV29-1 and TRBJ2-7; 7 nucleotides match TRBD1. This CDR3 is 13 amino acids long. Germline CDR1 and CDR2: SQVTM and ANQGSEA. The V segment lost 4 bases and the J segment 0 bases; nucleotides outside the gene matches: 3. The CDR3 region has the DNA TGCAGCGTTGGACAGGGATACTCCTACGAGCAGTACTTC. It specifies CSVGQGYSYEQYF.

This chain links TRBV15 with TRBJ2-3; D unresolved. Germline values: CDR1 LNHNV, CDR2 YYDKDF (reference sequence). The ends were cut back, 3 bases at V and 6 bases at J, with 13 bases in the middle. This CDR3 contains 14 residues. In DNA form, the CDR3 reads TGTGCCACCAGCAGTTCGCTACCGAGTGATACGCAGTATTTT. This gives the protein CATSSSLPSDTQYF.

This chain connects TRBV21-1 to TRBJ2-7; TRBD1, the table's D call, lacks a check against the DNA. TRBV21-1 is listed as a pseudogene. The CDR3 has 16 residues. The CDR3 protein is CASSFVMKTGSYEQYF. The CDR3 nucleotides are TGTGCCAGCAGCTTCGTTATGAAGACAGGGAGTTACGAGCAGTACTTC.

The chain employs TRBV18 and TRBJ2-1; 8 nucleotides agree with TRBD2. The germline gives CDR1 KGHSH, CDR2 LQKENI. V lost 4 bases, J lost 2 bases, and 4 bases stayed unmatched. The CDR3 length is 15 residues. The CDR3 reads CASSQSGRAYNEQFF. CDR3 nucleotide sequence: TGTGCCAGCTCACAAAGCGGGAGAGCCTACAATGAGCAGTTCTTC. The whole variable domain, filled in from reference TRBV18 and TRBJ2-1, reads NAGVMQNPRHLVRRRGQEARLRCSPMKGHSHVYWYRQLPEEGLKFMVYLQKENIIDESGMPKERFSAEFPKEGPSILRIQQVVRGDSAAYFCASSQSGRAYNEQFFGPGTRLTVL.

V and J are TRBV4-2 and TRBJ1-5, with D maybe TRBD1 (5 bases). The CDR3 consists of 16 residues. V dropped 4 bases and J dropped 5 bases, with 18 bases sitting between them. Germline CDR1 and CDR2: LGHNA and YNFKEQ. The CDR3 sequence: CASSLEDKAGYQPQHF. CDR3 coding DNA: TGTGCCAGCAGCCTCGAAGACAAGGCAGGGTATCAGCCCCAGCATTTT.

The V and J genes are TRBV28 and TRBJ1-4; 8 nucleotides match TRBD1. CDR3 length: 14 amino acids. V shed 10 bases and J 7 bases; nucleotides not matched to a gene: 11. Per germline, CDR1 MDHEN and CDR2 SYDVKM. DNA of the CDR3: TGTGCCACCTTAAAGACAGGGGTTGGTGAAAAACTGTTTTTT. It is translated as CATLKTGVGEKLFF.